This T cell receptor beta chain was identified during a study of CD8+CD57+ T cells in acquired aplastic anemia. The overall study: The mean DNA yield obtained from sorted CD4+ and CD8+ cells came to about 3 ug. Notes on the study in general: The same twenty-nine CD8+ CDR3 sequences occurred in patients and in controls. Between the patient and control groups, CD8+ Simpson's diversity did not differ significantly.

Genomic DNA acted as the template from which TCR beta VDJ combination and CDR3 sequence profiling were carried out. Via MiXCR, TCRdb re-called the reads, giving one row per CDR3 protein. In the table there are fewer than 200,000 distinct CDR3 sequences, about 64% of which are singletons. On this clonotype: The antigen is not known.

The CDR3 consists of 16 residues. Deletions cut 6 bases from V and 2 bases from J, with 19 bases between. The sequence was obtained from a human donor in good health. V gene TRBV12-3 or TRBV12-4 combines with J gene TRBJ1-2; tentative D call: TRBD1 (6 bases). The sample was sorted CD4+, CD8+, or CD8+CD57+ T cells (not recorded which) from PBMCs. The CDR3 loop is CASSLGSGAKNYGYTF. Here the CDR3 DNA reads TGTGCCAGCAGCTTGGGGTCGGGGGCGAAGAACTATGGCTACACCTTC.